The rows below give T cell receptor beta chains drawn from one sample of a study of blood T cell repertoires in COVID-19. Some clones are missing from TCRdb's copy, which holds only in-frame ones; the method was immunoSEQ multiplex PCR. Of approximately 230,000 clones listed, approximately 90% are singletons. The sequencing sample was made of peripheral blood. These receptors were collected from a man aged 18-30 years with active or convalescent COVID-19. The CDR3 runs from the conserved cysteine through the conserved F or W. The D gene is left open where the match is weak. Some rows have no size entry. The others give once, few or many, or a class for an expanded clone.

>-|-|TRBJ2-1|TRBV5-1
CASSLDGPYNEQFF
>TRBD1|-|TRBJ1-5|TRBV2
CASRLTGVTIQPQHF
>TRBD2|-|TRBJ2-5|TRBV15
CATSARTSGSSQYF
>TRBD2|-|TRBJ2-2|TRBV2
CASSDAGGSITGELFF
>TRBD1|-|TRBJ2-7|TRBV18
CASSPDRGMEEQYF
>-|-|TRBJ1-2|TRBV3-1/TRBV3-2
CASSLNGGQTNYGYTF
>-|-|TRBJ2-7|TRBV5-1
CASSTDSYEQYF
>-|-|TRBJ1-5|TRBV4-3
CASSLSWDYQPQHF
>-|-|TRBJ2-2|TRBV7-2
CASSLQGFAGELFF
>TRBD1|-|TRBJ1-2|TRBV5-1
CASSLNTGETGYTF
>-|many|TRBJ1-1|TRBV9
CASSRITGRVIRDTEAFF
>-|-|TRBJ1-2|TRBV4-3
CASSQEMAFNYGYTF
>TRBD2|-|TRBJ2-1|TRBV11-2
CASSHYTSGRANEQFF
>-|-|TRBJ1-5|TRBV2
CASSDNSNQPQHF
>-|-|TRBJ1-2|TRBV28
CASTLGTYGYTF
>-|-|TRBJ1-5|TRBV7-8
CASRNGLEGNQPQHF
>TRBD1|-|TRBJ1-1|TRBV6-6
CASTGTGLLNTEAFF
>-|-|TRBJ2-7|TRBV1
CTSSQDASGSYEQYF
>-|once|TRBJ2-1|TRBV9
CASSSRGARGYNEQFF